One sample yielded the 29 T cell receptor beta chains listed below, sequenced in a study of CD8+ T cells in alopecia areata. In each case, RNA was isolated and then reverse transcribed into cDNA as the sequencing template. TCRdb keeps only in-frame clones here, not all; method: immunoSEQ multiplex PCR. The specimen has more than 250,000 clones, none found just once. The pooled cutaneous lymph node cells were sorted using several markers (CD4, CD8alpha, NKG2D, NKG2ACE and others). The sequenced sample consisted of CD4+ T cells sorted from a lymph node. The receptors stem from a C3H/HeJ mouse with alopecia areata. For the strain, the MHC haplotype given is H2-k.

This clone was counted many times. Mouse germline and gene names are used. The read ends 4 residues before the CDR3 terminus; that terminus is restored from the germline J gene. J is TRBJ1-2 and V is TRBV13-1, with D uncertain. Per germline, CDR1 NSHNY and CDR2 SYGAGN. This CDR3 has 14 amino acids. V gave up 0 bases and J gave up 0 bases, with 6 bases separating them. CDR3 in amino acids: CASSDAPANSDYTF. CDR3 DNA (partial): TGTGCCAGCAGTGATGCACCAGCAAACTCC.

This clone was picked up a small number of times. Mouse gene names and germline throughout. The CDR3 extends 4 residues past the end of the read, so its final part is completed from the germline J gene. This specimen includes other DNA sequences encoding the same CDR3. The chain is built from TRBV5 and TRBJ2-5, with 7 bases lining up with TRBD2. After removal of 0 bases from V and 3 bases from J, the junction contained 0 bases not matched to a gene. Germline V CDR1 and CDR2: LGHNA, YNLKQL (reference sequence). The CDR3 length is 14 residues. Here the CDR3 reads CASSQETGQDTQYF. The CDR3 DNA, read in part, is TGTGCCAGCAGCCAAGAGACTGGGCAAGAC.

Regarding this clone: Genes here carry mouse names. With the read ending 4 residues before the CDR3 end, the germline J gene is used to fill in that end. The V and J genes are TRBV13-1 and TRBJ2-1, with 8 bases aligning to TRBD2. The CDR3 has 15 residues. CDR1 and CDR2 (germline): NSHNY, SYGAGN. The ends lost 1 base at V and 1 base at J; junction bases unmatched: 1. The sequenced CDR3 bases are TGTGCCAGCAGTGATTACTGGGGGAACTATGCT. Translating it yields CASSDYWGNYA. The whole CDR3 region reads CASSDYWGNYAEQFF.

With regard to this clone: These gene names are mouse names. The read halts 4 residues ahead of the CDR3 end, with the missing end drawn from the germline J gene. The V gene is TRBV14, the J gene TRBJ1-1; 7 nucleotides agree with TRBD1. CDR3 length: 15 amino acids. V was clipped by 4 bases and J by 0 bases; unmatched bases: 6. Per the germline V gene, CDR1 is SGHDT and CDR2 is FRDEAV. The sequenced part of the CDR3 DNA is TGTGCCAGCAGTCCCGGGGACAGAGCAAACACA. This gives the protein CASSPGDRANT. The full CDR3 protein is CASSPGDRANTEVFF.

As regards this clone: The gene names given are mouse names. The read is 4 residues too short to cover the CDR3 end, so that end is filled in from the germline J gene. The V and J genes are TRBV5 and TRBJ2-7; a weak D match, TRBD2 (6 bases). Deletions cut 0 bases from V and 0 bases from J, with 12 bases between. This CDR3 has 16 amino acids. Germline V CDR1 and CDR2: LGHNA, YNLKQL (reference sequence). This CDR3 is CASSQDGGGSSYEQYF. Incomplete CDR3 DNA: TGTGCCAGCAGCCAAGATGGCGGGGGGAGCTCCTAT.

Only a few counts were recorded for this clone. Mouse gene names apply. The read gets to within 4 residues of the CDR3 end, and the germline J gene fills in the rest. The chain joins TRBV1 to TRBJ2-7, with D tentatively TRBD1 (5 bases). Germline CDR1 reads NSQYPW; CDR2 reads LRSPGD (reference sequence). The CDR3 is made up of 14 amino acids. V gave up 3 bases and J gave up 1 base, with 10 bases separating them. CDR3 residues: CTCSAHGQSYEQYF. CDR3 bases read: TGCACCTGCAGTGCCCACGGACAATCCTAT. The full variable domain, its missing parts supplied by reference TRBV1 and TRBJ2-7, is VTLLEQNPRWRLVPRGQAVNLRCILKNSQYPWMSWYQQDLQKQLQWLFTLRSPGDKEVKSLPGADYLATRVTDTELRLQVANMSQGRTLYCTCSAHGQSYEQYFGPGTRLTVL.

Points on this clone: All gene names here are mouse names. Read data end 3 residues before the CDR3 end; the end is taken from the germline J gene. The V call is TRBV1, the J call TRBJ1-6, with D perhaps matching TRBD1 (6 bases). TRBJ1-6 is an open reading frame whose function is uncertain. This CDR3 contains 14 residues. Trimming removed 5 bases at V and 3 bases at J, with 8 bases between. Germline loops: CDR1 NSQYPW, CDR2 LRSPGD (reference sequence). The CDR3 reads CTCSRDNYNSPLYF. The covered CDR3 bases are TGCACCTGCAGTCGGGACAACTATAATTCGCCC.

This clone was observed a handful of times. The gene names here belong to mouse. The read terminates 4 residues ahead of where the CDR3 ends, so the germline J gene completes it. The V call is TRBV13-2, the J call TRBJ1-1; 7 nucleotides agree with TRBD1. V trimming: 5 bases; J trimming: 1 base; junction bases outside the gene matches: 5. The CDR3 consists of 14 residues. CDR1 and CDR2 (germline): NNHNN, SYGAGS (reference sequence). The DNA read from the CDR3 is TGTGCCAGCGGCTTCCAGGGGGTGAACACA. Translated: CASGFQGVNT. The full CDR3 protein reads CASGFQGVNTEVFF.

This clone was seen a few times. Gene labels here are mouse ones. With the read ending 4 residues before the CDR3 end, the germline J gene is used to fill in that end. V gene TRBV13-2 combines with J gene TRBJ2-2, with TRBD2 as a possible D gene (7 bases). CDR1 and CDR2 (germline): NNHNN, SYGAGS (reference sequence). The CDR3 runs 16 residues. V lost 0 bases and J lost 0, with 9 bases in between. The part of the CDR3 DNA that was read is TGTGCCAGCGGTGATGAGGGGGGGTCAAACACCGGG. Translation gives CASGDEGGSNTG. In full, the CDR3 reads CASGDEGGSNTGQLYF.

This clone was seen only a few times. Gene and germline names: mouse. The sequence runs out 4 residues before the end of the CDR3; the remainder is reconstructed from the germline J gene. V gene TRBV1 combines with J gene TRBJ2-2; D is ambiguous. The germline V gene encodes CDR1 NSQYPW and CDR2 LRSPGD (reference sequence). Trimming took off 3 bases at V and 0 bases at J, with 8 bases between the two ends. CDR3 length: 15 residues. CDR3 bases read: TGCACCTGCAGTGCTACAGAAGCAAACACCGGG. This encodes CTCSATEANTG. The whole CDR3 sequence is CTCSATEANTGQLYF.

This clone was seen only a few times. Gene names are mouse gene names. Sequencing ends 4 residues short of the CDR3 end; the germline J gene provides the rest. The rearrangement links TRBV1 to TRBJ2-7; D not certain. The germline CDR1 and CDR2 sequences are NSQYPW and LRSPGD (reference sequence). The CDR3 covers 14 residues. Trimming left V 0 bases short and J 3 bases short, with 9 bases between. CDR3 DNA, as far as it was read: TGCACCTGCAGTGCAGATTCGACATACTAT. Translation gives CTCSADSTYY. The CDR3 in its entirety is CTCSADSTYYEQYF.

Remarks on this clone: Mouse germline and gene names are used. The chain's CDR3 is CASSADWGGAAGQLYF. CDR3 DNA, as far as it was read: TGTGCCAGCAGTGCGGACTGGGGGGGCGCGGCCGGG. The rearrangement joins TRBV13-1 to TRBJ2-2, with 13 nucleotides matching TRBD2. The read finishes 4 residues shy of the CDR3 end, and the germline J gene is used to complete it. CDR3 length: 16 residues. Germline V gene lookup returns CDR1 NSHNY and CDR2 SYGAGN. Trimming at V came to 3 bases and at J to 6 bases, leaving 5 bases not matched to a gene.

In this sample, this clone turned up a few times. The genes are named according to mouse. CDR3 amino acids: CASSLSTGSAETLYF. The CDR3 bases that were read are TGTGCCAGCTCTCTTTCAACAGGGAGTGCAGAA. The rearrangement links TRBV12-1 to TRBJ2-3, with a weak D call TRBD1 (6 bases). The CDR3 goes on 4 residues after the read ends, and that part is filled in from the germline J gene. The CDR3 consists of 15 residues. Germline V lookup: CDR1 SGHSN, CDR2 HYEKVE. Trimming cost V 1 base and J 0 bases, with 10 bases left between them.

This clone was seen a few times. Gene names are mouse gene names. The read falls 4 residues short of the CDR3 end, and the missing part is taken from the germline J gene. The chain uses TRBV5 and TRBJ1-2; maybe TRBD1 (6 bases). The CDR3 has 15 residues. Trimming pared 2 bases from V and 1 base from J, leaving 11 bases between. Germline CDR1 is LGHNA and CDR2 is YNLKQL (reference sequence). The sequenced CDR3 bases are TGTGCCAGCAGCCAAACCGGGACAAAAAACTCC. Residues: CASSQTGTKNS. The CDR3 as a whole reads CASSQTGTKNSDYTF.

Of note for this clone: Mouse gene names apply. The read falls 4 residues short of the CDR3 end, and the missing part is taken from the germline J gene. The rearrangement joins TRBV19 to TRBJ2-2; 12 bases are a match to TRBD2. V dropped 5 bases and J dropped 0; count of bases not matched to a gene: 5. This CDR3 is 17 amino acids long. The germline gives CDR1 FNHDT, CDR2 SITEND (reference sequence). The CDR3 spells CASSFGLGGTNTGQLYF. The CDR3 bases that were read are TGTGCCAGCAGCTTCGGACTGGGGGGGACAAACACCGGG.

This clone was recorded a few times. Mouse gene names and germline throughout. The read gets to within 4 residues of the CDR3 end, and the germline J gene fills in the rest. This CDR3 is also generated by other DNA sequences in the sample. The V call is TRBV13-3, the J call TRBJ2-7; D perhaps matches TRBD1 (6 bases). Germline V lookup: CDR1 NNHDY, CDR2 SYVADS. The CDR3 contains 12 residues. The CDR3 bases that were read are TGTGCCAGCAGTGAAGGGGGATAT. It translates to CASSEGGY. The complete CDR3 protein is CASSEGGYEQYF.

This clone was seen a handful of times. The genes and germline here are from mouse. The CDR3 here is CASSIQGAEVFF. Incomplete CDR3 DNA: TGTGCCAGCAGTATACAGGGGGCA. The chain is built from TRBV19 and TRBJ1-1; 7 bases line up with TRBD1. The read is 4 residues too short to cover the CDR3 end, so that end is filled in from the germline J gene. Germline CDR1 is FNHDT and CDR2 is SITEND (reference sequence). The CDR3 sequence is 12 residues long.

This clone has more than one count but fewer than ten. Each gene name is a mouse one. The read stops 4 residues short of the end of the CDR3; the missing end is completed from the germline J gene. The chain is built from TRBV19 and TRBJ2-2; a possible D gene is TRBD1 (6 bases). The CDR3 is 15 residues long. The germline V gene has CDR1 FNHDT and CDR2 SITEND (reference sequence). V was cut by 6 bases and J by 0 bases, with 12 bases left in between. The CDR3 is CASTAGTPNTGQLYF. The DNA read from the CDR3 is TGTGCCAGCACCGCCGGGACACCAAACACCGGG.

This clone was seen more than once but under ten times. These gene names are mouse names. The observed sequence ends 4 residues before the CDR3 terminus, with the missing tail filled in from the germline J gene. Distinct nucleotide sequences in the sample also encode this CDR3. The rearrangement links TRBV5 to TRBJ2-3; 10 bases are a match to TRBD1. The CDR3 consists of 17 residues. Germline trimming cut 0 bases from V and 0 bases from J; bases unmatched to any gene: 3. Germline CDR1 reads LGHNA; CDR2 reads YNLKQL (reference sequence). The CDR3 sequence is CASSQDRDRGSAETLYF. The CDR3 bases that were read are TGTGCCAGCAGCCAAGATCGGGACAGGGGTAGTGCAGAA.

Details on this clone: Gene names are the mouse ones. The read is 3 residues too short to cover the CDR3 end, so that end is filled in from the germline J gene. The chain is built from TRBV5 and TRBJ1-6, with 8 bases fitting TRBD1. TRBJ1-6 is an ORF, with its function uncertain. Trimming at V came to 2 bases and at J to 3 bases, leaving 3 bases not matched to a gene. Per the germline V gene, CDR1 is LGHNA and CDR2 is YNLKQL (reference sequence). The CDR3 has 16 residues. Partial CDR3 DNA: TGTGCCAGCAGCCAACAGGGGGCGAGCTATAATTCGCCC. As protein: CASSQQGASYNSP. The CDR3 in full is CASSQQGASYNSPLYF.

In this sample, this clone turned up a few times. These gene names are mouse names. Read coverage stops 4 residues before the CDR3 terminus; the germline J gene supplies the remainder. In the same sample, other DNA sequences code for this CDR3. The V gene is TRBV1, the J gene TRBJ2-5; D is perhaps TRBD2 (6 bases). The CDR3 spans 14 residues. Trimming took 3 bases from V and 2 from J, leaving 9 bases between them. CDR1 and CDR2 (germline): NSQYPW, LRSPGD (reference sequence). CDR3 amino acids: CTCSALGSQDTQYF. The sequenced CDR3 bases are TGCACCTGCAGTGCCCTGGGGTCCCAAGAC. The entire variable domain, with the rest obtained from reference TRBV1 and TRBJ2-5, is as follows: VTLLEQNPRWRLVPRGQAVNLRCILKNSQYPWMSWYQQDLQKQLQWLFTLRSPGDKEVKSLPGADYLATRVTDTELRLQVANMSQGRTLYCTCSALGSQDTQYFGPGTRLLVL.

Comment on this clone: Gene and germline names: mouse. The read stops 4 residues short of the end of the CDR3; the missing end is completed from the germline J gene. V is TRBV13-1 and J is TRBJ2-4; 9 bases line up with TRBD2. This CDR3 is 16 amino acids long. The V gene's germline CDR1 is NSHNY and CDR2 SYGAGN. V lost 1 base, J lost 1 base, and 4 bases stayed unmatched. CDR3 in amino acids: CASSDKTGGGQNTLYF. The sequenced part of the CDR3 DNA is TGTGCCAGCAGTGATAAGACTGGGGGTGGTCAAAAC.

The sample holds a few counts of this clone. The germline and genes are mouse ones. The read ends 4 residues early relative to the CDR3; the germline J gene fills the gap. This sample also contains other DNA sequences that code for the same CDR3. J is TRBJ2-7 and V is TRBV19, with D perhaps TRBD1 (6 bases). The V gene's germline CDR1 is FNHDT and CDR2 SITEND (reference sequence). This CDR3 comprises 12 residues. The part of the CDR3 DNA that was read is TGTGCCAGCAGGAGGGACACTTAT. This translates into CASRRDTY. The complete CDR3 reads CASRRDTYEQYF.

This clone was observed a handful of times. Mouse names are used for the genes. The read is 3 residues too short to cover the CDR3 end, so that end is filled in from the germline J gene. V and J are TRBV5 and TRBJ1-6, with D possibly TRBD1 on 6 matching bases. TRBJ1-6 is assigned to the ORF class and has an uncertain function. This CDR3 contains 14 residues. Germline CDR1 reads LGHNA; CDR2 reads YNLKQL (reference sequence). V lost 6 bases, J lost 5 bases, and 11 bases lay in between. CDR3 sequence: CASRSTGNNSPLYF. The sequenced CDR3 bases are TGTGCCAGCAGGTCCACAGGGAATAATTCGCCC.

This clone appeared a few times. Any gene name here is a mouse gene name. The CDR3 DNA, read in part, is TGTGCCAGCACCCTGGGGGGGCGCGCAGAA. It yields the protein CASTLGGRAE. The CDR3 in full is CASTLGGRAETLYF. J is TRBJ2-3 and V is TRBV19; 10 bases agree with TRBD2. The CDR3 goes on 4 residues after the read ends, and that part is filled in from the germline J gene. Germline V gene lookup returns CDR1 FNHDT and CDR2 SITEND (reference sequence). J gave up 3 bases and V 6 bases, and 4 bases lay outside the gene matches. The CDR3 spans 14 residues.

Remarks on this clone: Gene names refer to mouse genes. The read ends 4 residues early relative to the CDR3; the germline J gene fills the gap. V is TRBV5 and J is TRBJ2-7, with D perhaps matching TRBD1 (6 bases). Germline V gene sequence: CDR1 LGHNA, CDR2 YNLKQL (reference sequence). This CDR3 region has 14 residues. V lost 3 bases to trimming and J lost 2 bases, with 11 bases between them. The CDR3 DNA, read in part, is TGTGCCAGCAGCCACTCCTGGGACACCTAT. Amino acid sequence: CASSHSWDTY. In full, the CDR3 reads CASSHSWDTYEQYF.

About this clone: Mouse gene names and germline throughout. The read gets to within 4 residues of the CDR3 end, and the germline J gene fills in the rest. The sample has other DNA sequences that encode this CDR3 too. The chain couples TRBV19 to TRBJ2-5; D might be TRBD2 (6 bases). Trimming took 5 bases from V and 2 from J, leaving 9 bases between them. The CDR3 extends over 13 amino acids. Germline values: CDR1 FNHDT, CDR2 SITEND (reference sequence). The sequenced part of the CDR3 DNA is TGTGCCAGCAGGCGGGACTCCCAAGAC. Translated: CASRRDSQD. The whole CDR3 sequence reads CASRRDSQDTQYF.

This clone was found a few times. Gene names and germline refer to mouse. The read stops 4 residues short of the end of the CDR3; the missing end is completed from the germline J gene. The chain has TRBV1 and TRBJ2-4, with 9 bases aligning to TRBD1. The J segment lost 3 bases and the V segment lost 3 bases, leaving 7 bases of the junction unmatched. The germline V gene encodes CDR1 NSQYPW and CDR2 LRSPGD (reference sequence). The CDR3 totals 16 residues. CDR3 loop: CTCSAPGQGLQNTLYF. The CDR3 DNA, read in part, is TGCACCTGCAGTGCTCCGGGACAGGGATTGCAAAAC. Based on the CDR3 plus reference TRBV1 and TRBJ2-4, the full variable domain is VTLLEQNPRWRLVPRGQAVNLRCILKNSQYPWMSWYQQDLQKQLQWLFTLRSPGDKEVKSLPGADYLATRVTDTELRLQVANMSQGRTLYCTCSAPGQGLQNTLYFGAGTRLSVL.

Worth noting for this clone: Gene names follow the mouse nomenclature. This CDR3 is CASRTGGALAEQFF. The DNA read from the CDR3 is TGTGCCAGCAGAACCGGGGGGGCGCTTGCT. This chain joins TRBV13-3 and TRBJ2-1; TRBD2 matches 8 bases. The read falls 4 residues short of the CDR3 end, and the missing part is taken from the germline J gene. This CDR3 contains 14 residues. The ends lost 5 bases at V and 6 bases at J; junction bases unmatched: 7. In germline, CDR1 is NNHDY, CDR2 SYVADS.